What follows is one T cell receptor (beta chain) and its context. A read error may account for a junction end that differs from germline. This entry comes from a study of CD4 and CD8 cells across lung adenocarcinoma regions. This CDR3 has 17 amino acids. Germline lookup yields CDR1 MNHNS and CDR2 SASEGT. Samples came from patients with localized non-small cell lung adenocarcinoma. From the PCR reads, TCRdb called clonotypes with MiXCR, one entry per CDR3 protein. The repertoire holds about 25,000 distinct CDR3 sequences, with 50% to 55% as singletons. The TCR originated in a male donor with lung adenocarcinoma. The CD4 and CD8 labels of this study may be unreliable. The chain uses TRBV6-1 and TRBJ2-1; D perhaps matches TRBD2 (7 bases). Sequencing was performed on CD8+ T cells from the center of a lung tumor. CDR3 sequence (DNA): TGTGCCAGCAGGGAAGCCTCCGGGGGGCTACGTGGCAATGAGCAGTTCTTC. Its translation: CASREASGGLRGNEQFF.